Each of the 9 T cell receptor beta chains below was sequenced from the same sample in a study of blood T cell repertoires in COVID-19. The table came from immunoSEQ multiplex PCR; TCRdb's copy has only in-frame clones and leaves some out. The profile covers 180,000 or so clones, with around 90% appearing a single time and around 6.6% taken by the ten largest. The specimen sequenced was peripheral blood. These receptors came from a man aged 40-49 years with acute or convalescent COVID-19.

The chain employs TRBV5-4 and TRBJ1-2; 10 bases are shared with TRBD1. J lost 2 bases, V lost 4 bases, and 5 bases had no gene match. The CDR3 is made up of 15 amino acids. Per the germline V gene, CDR1 is SGHNT and CDR2 is YYREEE (reference sequence). The DNA of the CDR3 is TGTGCCAGCAGCCCTCGGACAGGGGGAAACTATGGCTACACCTTC. This encodes CASSPRTGGNYGYTF.

The CDR3 sequence is CASSELRGKDGYTF. CDR3 coding DNA: TGTGCCAGCAGTGAACTAAGGGGTAAAGATGGCTACACCTTC. The rearrangement joins TRBV6-1 to TRBJ1-2; possibly TRBD1 for D (5 bases). V lost 2 bases and J lost 6, with 13 bases in between. Looked up from germline, CDR1 is MNHNS and CDR2 is SASEGT. This CDR3 region has 14 residues.

The chain recombines TRBV5-1 with TRBJ2-3; possibly TRBD1 for D (6 bases). The CDR3 totals 19 residues. CDR1 SGHRS and CDR2 YFSETQ come from the germline V gene. Trimming pared 1 base from V and 4 bases from J, leaving 25 bases between. CDR3 loop: CASSLFGSPRGFPPDTQYF. In DNA, the CDR3 is TGCGCCAGCAGCTTGTTTGGTTCCCCCAGGGGATTTCCCCCAGATACGCAGTATTTT.

The V call is TRBV7-6, the J call TRBJ2-5, with 9 bases identical to TRBD2. Unmatched junction bases numbered 13, after V lost 6 bases and J lost 2 bases. The CDR3 covers 17 residues. Germline V gene lookup returns CDR1 SGHVS and CDR2 FNYEAQ. CDR3: CASSALSGGAKQETQYF. The CDR3 DNA sequence: TGTGCCAGCAGTGCCCTTAGCGGGGGCGCAAAACAAGAGACCCAGTACTTC.

The chain has TRBV7-6 and TRBJ1-1; D is uncertain. This CDR3 is built from 15 residues. V was trimmed by 3 bases and J by 0 bases, leaving 11 bases between them. Germline CDR1 is SGHVS and CDR2 is FNYEAQ. CDR3 sequence reads: CASSLGANMNTEAFF. The CDR3 coding sequence is TGTGCCAGCAGCTTGGGCGCCAATATGAACACTGAAGCTTTCTTT.

The genes are TRBV5-1 and TRBJ1-5; TRBD1 agrees at 7 bases. Germline values: CDR1 SGHRS, CDR2 YFSETQ. V lost 0 bases to trimming and J lost 7 bases; unmatched junction nucleotides: 10. CDR3 length: 16 amino acids. The CDR3 reads CASSLGTGPEHQPQHF. CDR3 nucleotide sequence: TGCGCCAGCAGCTTGGGGACAGGCCCCGAACACCAGCCCCAGCATTTT.

The V call is TRBV29-1, the J call TRBJ2-7, with 12 bases identical to TRBD1. The CDR3 consists of 14 residues. The V segment lost 7 bases and the J segment 3 bases; nucleotides outside the gene matches: 7. Germline assignment: CDR1 SQVTM and CDR2 ANQGSEA. Written as DNA, the CDR3 is TGCAGCGGCACCGGGACAGGGGGCTACTACGAGCAGTACTTC. Encoded protein: CSGTGTGGYYEQYF.

V and J are TRBV6-5 and TRBJ1-6; TRBD1 is a possible D gene (6 bases). The CDR3 sequence is 14 residues long. V was shortened by 5 bases and J by 6 bases, with 11 bases between the two germline ends. Germline CDR1 MNHEY, CDR2 SVGAGI. CDR3 DNA sequence: TGTGCCAGCAGTAGGGGGGGAAGTAATTCACCCCTCCACTTT. It yields the protein CASSRGGSNSPLHF.

The V gene is TRBV11-3, the J gene TRBJ2-5; 12 bases are shared with TRBD2. The CDR3 contains 16 residues. Germline V gene lookup returns CDR1 SGHNT and CDR2 YENEEA. V trimming: 5 bases; J trimming: 0 bases; junction bases outside the gene matches: 4. This chain's CDR3 is CASSPTSGGHQETQYF. CDR3 DNA: TGTGCCAGCAGCCCTACTAGCGGGGGGCACCAAGAGACCCAGTACTTC.